These 17 T cell receptor beta chains came from one sample sequenced in a study of memory CD4+ T cells and cytomegalovirus serostatus. Single viable CD3+CD4+CD8-CD45RO+ cells were sorted as the memory CD4+ T cells. The repertoire was sequenced with immunoSEQ multiplex PCR; TCRdb's copy has only in-frame clones and lacks some. This table holds 80,000 to 100,000 clones, 80% found once. Sequencing used memory CD4+ T cells from blood. These receptor sequences come from an adult in good health and CMV-seropositive.

This sequence joins TRBV2 and TRBJ2-7; TRBD1 matches 9 bases. V lost 6 bases to trimming and J lost 5 bases; unmatched junction nucleotides: 8. Germline assignment: CDR1 SNHLY and CDR2 FYNNEI. This CDR3 contains 14 residues. DNA of the CDR3: TGTGCCAGCAGGTCCACAGGGGGCAAGAACGAGCAGTACTTC. This encodes CASRSTGGKNEQYF.

The chain is built from TRBV2 and TRBJ2-7; perhaps TRBD1 as D (5 bases). Germline V gene data show CDR1 as SNHLY and CDR2 as FYNNEI. V lost 6 bases and J lost 3, with 18 bases in between. The CDR3 totals 15 residues. CDR3 amino acids: CASRPRTFRDYEQYF. CDR3 coding DNA: TGTGCCAGCAGACCTAGGACCTTCAGGGACTACGAGCAGTACTTC. Filled out from reference TRBV2 and TRBJ2-7, the complete variable domain reads EPEVTQTPSHQVTQMGQEVILRCVPISNHLYFYWYRQILGQKVEFLVSFYNNEISEKSEIFDDQFSVERPDGSNFTLKIRSTKLEDSAMYFCASRPRTFRDYEQYFGPGTRLTVT.

Points on this clone: The junction departs from the called germline gene at one end, perhaps through a read error. The gene calls are TRBV6-1 and TRBJ2-7; 7 bases match TRBD1. Germline V CDR1 and CDR2: MNHNS, SASEGT. The CDR3 consists of 14 residues. CDR3 region: CASTLTEGDSITIF. CDR3 in DNA: TGTGCCAGCACTTTGACGGAAGGGGACAGCATAACCATCTTC.

V and J are TRBV5-5 and TRBJ1-2; no definite D call. The CDR3 runs 13 residues. V was shortened by 4 bases and J by 4 bases, with 11 bases between the two germline ends. Germline loops: CDR1 SGHKS, CDR2 YYEKEE (reference sequence). In DNA form, the CDR3 reads TGTGCCAGCAGCGACTCCGCCACCTATGGCTACACCTTC. It codes for CASSDSATYGYTF.

The V and J genes are TRBV27 and TRBJ2-1; TRBD2 agrees at 7 bases. The germline gives CDR1 MNHEY, CDR2 SMNVEV (reference sequence). Trimming took 0 bases from V and 8 from J; bases not matched to a gene: 13. This CDR3 has 17 amino acids. The CDR3 DNA reads as TGTGCCAGCAGTTTATCGGGAGGGCAGCCCTCAGTTGATGAGCAGTTCTTC. Its translation is CASSLSGGQPSVDEQFF.

The chain joins TRBV7-2 to TRBJ2-3; TRBD2 agrees at 7 bases. The V gene's germline CDR1 is SGHTA and CDR2 FQGNSA. V was pared by 1 base and J by 5 bases, with 9 bases of the junction left unmatched. The CDR3 loop spans 16 amino acids. As DNA, the CDR3 is TGTGCCAGCAGCTTAGTGGTGGTTGGGGGGGGAGATACGCAGTATTTT. This gives the protein CASSLVVVGGGDTQYF.

The J gene is TRBJ2-1, the V gene TRBV9; 10 bases are shared with TRBD2. The V and J ends lost 0 bases and 7 bases, in that order; junction bases with no gene match: 7. The length of the CDR3 is 16 residues. CDR1 and CDR2 from the germline V gene are SGDLS and YYNGEE. CDR3 bases: TGTGCCAGCAGCGTAGACCCAGCGGGAGGGCCTAATGAGCAGTTCTTC. It is translated as CASSVDPAGGPNEQFF.

The chain links TRBV5-1 to TRBJ2-1; the match to TRBD2 covers 7 bases. Germline V lookup: CDR1 SGHRS, CDR2 YFSETQ. After removal of 5 bases from V and 2 bases from J, the junction contained 10 bases not matched to a gene. The CDR3 loop spans 16 amino acids. The CDR3 nucleotides read TGCGCCAGCAGTCCCTTGGGGGGGTTGACCTACAATGAGCAGTTCTTC. Its protein is CASSPLGGLTYNEQFF.

The chain employs TRBV30 and TRBJ1-3; D call uncertain. Germline lookup yields CDR1 GTSNPN and CDR2 SVGIG (reference sequence). Between the trimmed V and J ends, which lost 2 bases and 0 bases, there was a span of 5 bases. This CDR3 is built from 13 residues. CDR3: CAWSSASGNTIYF. The CDR3 region has the DNA TGTGCCTGGAGTAGCGCCTCTGGAAACACCATATATTTT.

The table lists this clone with a few counts. V and J are TRBV6-6 and TRBJ2-7; the match to TRBD1 covers 10 bases. CDR3 size: 15 residues. Trimming cost V 4 bases and J 6 bases; bases outside gene matches: 9. Germline V gene data show CDR1 as MNHNY and CDR2 as SVGAGI (reference sequence). For the CDR3, the DNA is TGTGCCAGCAGTTCCGGGAAAGGACAGGGGGGCGAGCAGTACTTC. This gives the protein CASSSGKGQGGEQYF.

V is TRBV30 and J is TRBJ2-7; a possible D gene is TRBD1 (6 bases). The CDR3 is 12 amino acids. Germline assignment: CDR1 GTSNPN and CDR2 SVGIG (reference sequence). CDR3 region: CAWSLDTGSTGV. The CDR3 DNA reads as TGTGCCTGGAGTCTAGACACAGGGAGCACGGGGGTC.

In this sample, this clone turned up once. The chain has TRBV4-2 and TRBJ2-3, with D uncertain. CDR1 and CDR2 (germline): LGHNA, YNFKEQ. Trimming took off 1 base at V and 0 bases at J, with 8 bases between the two ends. The CDR3 spans 15 residues. As DNA, the CDR3 is TGTGCCAGCAGCCAAGGGCAGCTTAGCACAGATACGCAGTATTTT. It encodes CASSQGQLSTDTQYF.

This clone has only one observation. The rearrangement uses TRBV7-2 and TRBJ2-7; D is unresolved. Germline lookup yields CDR1 SGHTA and CDR2 FQGNSA. Trimming shortened V by 4 bases and J by 0 bases, and 7 bases separated the two germline ends. The CDR3 runs to 13 residues. The CDR3 protein is CASSYKHSYEQYF. The CDR3 region has the DNA TGTGCCAGCAGCTACAAGCACTCCTACGAGCAGTACTTC.

The chain uses TRBV11-2 and TRBJ2-5; D possibly uses TRBD1 or TRBD2 (5 bases each). This CDR3 has 13 residues. V was cut by 3 bases and J by 5 bases, with 10 bases left in between. CDR1 SGHAT and CDR2 FQNNGV come from the germline V gene. The CDR3 DNA sequence: TGTGCCAGCAGCTTTACGGGGCCGGAGACCCAGTACTTC. Its protein is CASSFTGPETQYF. The full variable domain, with the rest looked up from reference TRBV11-2 and TRBJ2-5, is EAGVAQSPRYKIIEKRQSVAFWCNPISGHATLYWYQQILGQGPKLLIQFQNNGVVDDSQLPKDRFSAERLKGVDSTLKIQPAKLEDSAVYLCASSFTGPETQYFGPGTRLLVL.

J is TRBJ2-1 and V is TRBV10-3; no firm D call. In germline, CDR1 is ENHRY, CDR2 SYGVKD. Trimming took off 6 bases at V and 9 bases at J, with 12 bases between the two ends. The CDR3 runs to 12 residues. The CDR3 bases are TGTGCCATCAGCAAATCTGGGCTTGAGCAGTTCTTC. Its protein product is CAISKSGLEQFF.

This chain connects TRBV28 to TRBJ2-3; TRBD1 is a possible D gene (6 bases). The CDR3 contains 16 residues. V dropped 2 bases and J dropped 8 bases, with 20 bases sitting between them. Germline V gene data show CDR1 as MDHEN and CDR2 as SYDVKM. The CDR3 reads CASSLVVDGGGGTQYF. The CDR3, as DNA: TGTGCCAGCAGTTTAGTAGTGGATGGGGGCGGTGGTACGCAGTATTTT. The full variable domain, with the rest looked up from reference TRBV28 and TRBJ2-3, is DVKVTQSSRYLVKRTGEKVFLECVQDMDHENMFWYRQDPGLGLRLIYFSYDVKMKEKGDIPEGYSVSREKKERFSLILESASTNQTSMYLCASSLVVDGGGGTQYFGPGTRLTVL.

This chain links TRBV18 with TRBJ2-7; weak D call: TRBD1 (6 bases). Germline loops: CDR1 KGHSH, CDR2 LQKENI. The CDR3 has 13 residues. The V and J ends lost 5 bases and 3 bases respectively, with 11 bases between them. CDR3 region: CASSDGGDYEQYF. The CDR3 nucleotides are TGTGCCAGCTCAGATGGGGGCGACTACGAGCAGTACTTC.